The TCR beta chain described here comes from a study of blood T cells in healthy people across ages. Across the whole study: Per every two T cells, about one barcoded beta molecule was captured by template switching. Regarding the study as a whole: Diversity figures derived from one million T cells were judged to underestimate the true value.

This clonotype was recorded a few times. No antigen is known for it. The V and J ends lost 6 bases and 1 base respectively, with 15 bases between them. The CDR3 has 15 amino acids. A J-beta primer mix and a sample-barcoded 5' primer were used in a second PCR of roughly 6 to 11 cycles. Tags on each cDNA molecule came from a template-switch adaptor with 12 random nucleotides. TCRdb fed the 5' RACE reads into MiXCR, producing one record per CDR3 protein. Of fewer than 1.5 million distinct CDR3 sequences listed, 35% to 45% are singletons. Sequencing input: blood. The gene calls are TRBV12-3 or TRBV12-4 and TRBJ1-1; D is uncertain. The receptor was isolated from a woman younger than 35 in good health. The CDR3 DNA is TGTGCCAGCAGCCCCTATAGGGCCGGGAACACTGAAGCTTTCTTT. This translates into CASSPYRAGNTEAFF.